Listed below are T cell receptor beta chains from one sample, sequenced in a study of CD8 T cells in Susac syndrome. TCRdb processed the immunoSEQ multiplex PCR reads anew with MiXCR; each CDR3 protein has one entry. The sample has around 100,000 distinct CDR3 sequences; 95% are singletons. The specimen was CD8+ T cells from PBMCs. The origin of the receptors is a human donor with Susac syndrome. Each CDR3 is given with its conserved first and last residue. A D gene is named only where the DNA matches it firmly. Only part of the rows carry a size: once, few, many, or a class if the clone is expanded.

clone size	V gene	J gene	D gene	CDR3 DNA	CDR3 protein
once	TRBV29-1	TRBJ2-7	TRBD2	TGCAGCGTTGAAAAACTAGCGGGAAAGTCCTACGAGCAGTACTTC	CSVEKLAGKSYEQYF
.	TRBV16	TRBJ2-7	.	TGTGCCAGCACCCACAACCTTGGCGTGCAGTACTTC	CASTHNLGVQYF
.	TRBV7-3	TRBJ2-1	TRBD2	TGTGCCAGCAGCACCCAAGCGGGAGGATCCCCCAATGAGCAGTTCTTC	CASSTQAGGSPNEQFF
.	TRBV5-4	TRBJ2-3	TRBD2	TGTGCCAGCAGCCCCCGGACTAGCGGGAACACAGATACGCAGTATTTT	CASSPRTSGNTDTQYF
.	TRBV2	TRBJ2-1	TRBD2	TGTGCCAGGGGATCATCGGGCGGGACTAGCGGCCGAAATGAGCAGTTCTTC	CARGSSGGTSGRNEQFF
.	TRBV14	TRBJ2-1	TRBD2	TGTGCCAGCAGCCAGTTAGCGGGCTCCTACAATGAGCAGTTCTTC	CASSQLAGSYNEQFF
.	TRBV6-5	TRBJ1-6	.	TGTGCCAGCAGGCCGGGGCGGAATAATTCACCCCTCCACTTT	CASRPGRNNSPLHF
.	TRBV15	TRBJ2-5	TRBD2	TGTGCCACCAGCAGAGTTAAAGCGGTACTAGCGGCTAAAGAGACCCAGTACTTC	CATSRVKAVLAAKETQYF
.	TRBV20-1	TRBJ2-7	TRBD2	TGCAGTGCTAGCCCTCTGAGCGGGAGGAGGTACGAGCAGTACTTC	CSASPLSGRRYEQYF
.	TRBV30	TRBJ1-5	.	TGTGCCTGGAGTCTGGGGGGCAATCAGCCCCAGCATTTT	CAWSLGGNQPQHF
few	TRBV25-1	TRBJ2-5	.	TGTGCCAGCAGTGAAAGGGGGACGACCAAAGAGACCCAGTACTTC	CASSERGTTKETQYF
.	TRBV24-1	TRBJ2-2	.	TGTGCCACCAGTGAACAGGGCGACGCCGGGGAGCTGTTTTTT	CATSEQGDAGELFF
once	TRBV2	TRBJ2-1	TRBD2	TGTGCCAGCACGACTAGCGGGGAGCCACGTTACGATGAGCAGTTCTTC	CASTTSGEPRYDEQFF
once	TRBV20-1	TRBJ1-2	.	TGCAGTGCCGACCCTTATGGCTACACCTTC	CSADPYGYTF
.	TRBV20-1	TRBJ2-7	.	TGCAGTGCTTCTACTAGCACCATCTACGAGCAGTACTTC	CSASTSTIYEQYF
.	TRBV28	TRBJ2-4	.	TGTGCCAGCAGTTTGACCCACCGTATCGGAGCCAAAAACATTCAGTACTTC	CASSLTHRIGAKNIQYF
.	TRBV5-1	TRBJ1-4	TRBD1	TGCGCCAGCAGCTATGGACAGGGAAGGCTGTTTTTT	CASSYGQGRLFF
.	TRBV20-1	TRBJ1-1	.	TGCAGTGCTAGAGACCCCCGCTTGTTCATGAACACTGAAGCTTTCTTT	CSARDPRLFMNTEAFF
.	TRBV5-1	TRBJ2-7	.	TGCGCCAGCAGCTTTGGGGGGAGTAACTACGAGCAGTACTTC	CASSFGGSNYEQYF
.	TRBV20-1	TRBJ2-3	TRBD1	TGCAGTGCATTTGGGACAGACCCAGATACGCAGTATTTT	CSAFGTDPDTQYF
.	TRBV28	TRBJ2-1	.	TGTGCCAGCAACAAGGACAGCGGCAATGAGCAGTTCTTC	CASNKDSGNEQFF
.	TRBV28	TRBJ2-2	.	TGTGCCAGCGGAGGGGGCGACACCGGGGAGCTGTTTTTT	CASGGGDTGELFF